Shown below are 28 T cell receptor beta chains from a single sample sequenced in a study of T cell changes during pregnancy in multiple sclerosis. Generated by immunoSEQ multiplex PCR, the TCRdb table keeps only in-frame clones and is missing some. Of some 100,000 clones in the sample, more than 90% were seen once. This specimen was peripheral blood, taken in the second trimester of pregnancy. These receptors originate from a female donor with multiple sclerosis, enrolled in a pregnancy study.

In DNA, the CDR3 is TGTGCCAGCAGTGAGGTAGTCGGCGGAGAACGCAATGAGCAGTTCTTC. The encoded protein is CASSEVVGGERNEQFF. The V call is TRBV25-1, the J call TRBJ2-1, with unresolved D. This CDR3 is built from 16 residues. The V end was cut by 3 bases, the J end by 6 bases, with 18 bases between. Germline V gene sequence: CDR1 MGHDK, CDR2 SYGVNS.

As DNA, the CDR3 is TGTGCCAGTAGTTCCGGAGGGGGCCTGGTGGGCAATCAGCCCCAGCATTTT. Protein product: CASSSGGGLVGNQPQHF. V and J are TRBV19 and TRBJ1-5; 7 bases are shared with TRBD1. In germline, CDR1 is LNHDA, CDR2 SQIVND (reference sequence). The CDR3 consists of 17 residues. Losses at the gene ends were 5 bases for V and 2 bases for J; bases not matched to a gene: 12.

V gene TRBV6-6 combines with J gene TRBJ1-5; D possibly corresponds to TRBD1 (5 bases). V shed 10 bases and J shed 0 bases, with 10 bases lying between them. Germline V gene data show CDR1 as MNHNY and CDR2 as SVGAGI (reference sequence). This CDR3 has 13 amino acids. CDR3 DNA sequence: TGTGCCATTCAGGGTGATAGCAATCAGCCCCAGCATTTT. Translating it yields CAIQGDSNQPQHF.

The chain has TRBV5-1 and TRBJ1-1; D remains ambiguous. This CDR3 region has 17 residues. V was trimmed by 0 bases and J by 0 bases, leaving 15 bases between them. Germline CDR1 SGHRS, CDR2 YFSETQ. The DNA for the CDR3 is TGCGCCAGCAGCTTGGGAGCGGTGAGATTGGTGAACACTGAAGCTTTCTTT. Translation gives CASSLGAVRLVNTEAFF.

This clone came up a few times. This chain connects TRBV25-1 to TRBJ1-1, with 8 bases identical to TRBD1. The CDR3 runs 14 residues. Unmatched junction bases numbered 10, after V lost 8 bases and J lost 5 bases. Per the germline V gene, CDR1 is MGHDK and CDR2 is SYGVNS. The CDR3 coding sequence is TGTGCCAGCTCTCCACAGGGGGTAGAGACTGAAGCTTTCTTT. Its protein product is CASSPQGVETEAFF.

This rearrangement joins TRBV28 to TRBJ1-3, with D unclear. The V end was cut by 2 bases, the J end by 0 bases, with 8 bases between. Germline CDR1 and CDR2: MDHEN and SYDVKM. The CDR3 has 15 amino acids. As DNA, the CDR3 is TGTGCCAGCAGTTTAGAACTGTTCTCTGGAAACACCATATATTTT. Encoded protein: CASSLELFSGNTIYF.

The chain joins TRBV10-1 to TRBJ2-1; TRBD1 agrees at 10 bases. The CDR3 loop spans 15 amino acids. J lost 5 bases, V lost 2 bases, and 3 bases had no gene match. Germline V gives CDR1 WNHNN, CDR2 SYGVQD (reference sequence). The CDR3 DNA reads as TGCGCCAGCAGTGAGGGACAGGGGGACCACAATGAGCAGTTCTTC. This gives the protein CASSEGQGDHNEQFF.

J is TRBJ2-3 and V is TRBV9, with TRBD2 matching over 12 bases. Per the germline V gene, CDR1 is SGDLS and CDR2 is YYNGEE. The CDR3 contains 18 residues. The junction had 6 bases not matched to a gene; V was cut back by 0 bases and J by 1 base. CDR3 amino acids: CASSVGLAGGPGTDTQYF. In DNA, the CDR3 is TGTGCCAGCAGCGTAGGGCTAGCGGGAGGGCCCGGCACAGATACGCAGTATTTT. Filled out from reference TRBV9 and TRBJ2-3, the complete variable domain reads DSGVTQTPKHLITATGQRVTLRCSPRSGDLSVYWYQQSLDQGLQFLIQYYNGEERAKGNILERFSAQQFPDLHSELNLSSLELGDSALYFCASSVGLAGGPGTDTQYFGPGTRLTVL.

DNA for the CDR3: TGTGCCAGCAGCGTAGAGGCGGGAATCACTGAAGCTTTCTTT. Protein: CASSVEAGITEAFF. The rearrangement uses TRBV9 and TRBJ1-1, with no clear D. The V gene's germline CDR1 is SGDLS and CDR2 YYNGEE. Trimming cost V 0 bases and J 4 bases, with 10 bases left between them. The CDR3 covers 14 residues.

The gene calls are TRBV19 and TRBJ2-5; D not certain. Germline V gene data show CDR1 as LNHDA and CDR2 as SQIVND (reference sequence). The CDR3 loop spans 14 amino acids. Trimming removed 3 bases at V and 2 bases at J, with 10 bases between. CDR3 in DNA: TGTGCCAGTAGTATTGGTACCCTACAAGAGACCCAGTACTTC. Translating it yields CASSIGTLQETQYF.

V is TRBV30 and J is TRBJ1-2; D possibly corresponds to TRBD1 (6 bases). Germline values: CDR1 GTSNPN, CDR2 SVGIG (reference sequence). CDR3 size: 14 residues. V was shortened by 1 base and J by 4 bases, with 13 bases between the two germline ends. Written as DNA, the CDR3 is TGTGCCTGGAGTGCCCCGTCGACAGGCTATGGCTACACCTTC. Translation: CAWSAPSTGYGYTF.

The chain has TRBV5-6 and TRBJ1-1; 8 bases are shared with TRBD1. The CDR3 has 15 residues. J lost 5 bases, V lost 2 bases, and 8 bases had no gene match. Germline loops: CDR1 SGHDT, CDR2 YYEEEE. CDR3 in DNA: TGTGCCAGCAGCTTACTCGGACAGGGAGTGACTGAAGCTTTCTTT. Amino acid sequence: CASSLLGQGVTEAFF. Combining the CDR3 with reference TRBV5-6 and TRBJ1-1 gives the whole variable domain DAGVTQSPTHLIKTRGQQVTLRCSPKSGHDTVSWYQQALGQGPQFIFQYYEEEERQRGNFPDRFSGHQFPNYSSELNVNALLLGDSALYLCASSLLGQGVTEAFFGQGTRLTVV.

This rearrangement joins TRBV6-1 to TRBJ2-7, with 7 nucleotides matching TRBD2. The germline gives CDR1 MNHNS, CDR2 SASEGT. The CDR3 is 11 amino acids. With V trimmed by 8 bases and J by 2 bases, 0 bases remained unmatched. CDR3 amino acids: CASGRAYEQYF. The CDR3, as DNA: TGTGCCAGCGGGAGGGCCTACGAGCAGTACTTC.

The V gene is TRBV19, the J gene TRBJ2-7, with 8 positions matching TRBD2. This CDR3 is built from 15 residues. The V segment lost 6 bases and the J segment 2 bases; nucleotides outside the gene matches: 9. Germline CDR1 is LNHDA and CDR2 is SQIVND (reference sequence). The DNA of the CDR3 is TGTGCCAGTAGCTCCACCGGGAGGGTCCCCTACGAGCAGTACTTC. Encoded protein: CASSSTGRVPYEQYF.

The rearrangement joins TRBV9 to TRBJ2-1, with 10 bases fitting TRBD2. The CDR3 sequence is 17 residues long. CDR1 SGDLS and CDR2 YYNGEE come from the germline V gene. V lost 5 bases and J lost 7; bases outside the gene matches: 15. CDR3 residues: CASRGGLAGVFGNEQFF. CDR3 nucleotide sequence: TGTGCCAGCAGGGGAGGGCTAGCGGGGGTTTTTGGGAATGAGCAGTTCTTC.

The V call is TRBV30, the J call TRBJ2-2, with 7 nucleotides matching TRBD2. V gave up 3 bases and J gave up 0 bases; unmatched junction bases: 7. CDR3 length equals 16 residues. Germline CDR1 reads GTSNPN; CDR2 reads SVGIG (reference sequence). The CDR3 spells CAWREAGRTNTGELFF. CDR3 coding DNA: TGTGCCTGGAGGGAAGCGGGACGGACGAACACCGGGGAGCTGTTTTTT.

The chain combines TRBV28 with TRBJ2-5; 7 bases are a match to TRBD1. The junction had 8 bases not matched to a gene; V was cut back by 5 bases and J by 8 bases. The CDR3 has 13 residues. Per germline, CDR1 MDHEN and CDR2 SYDVKM. The CDR3, as DNA: TGTGCCAGCAGTGGGGGACAGCCCTCTACCCAGTACTTC. Translating gives CASSGGQPSTQYF. The whole variable domain, remainder taken from reference TRBV28 and TRBJ2-5, is DVKVTQSSRYLVKRTGEKVFLECVQDMDHENMFWYRQDPGLGLRLIYFSYDVKMKEKGDIPEGYSVSREKKERFSLILESASTNQTSMYLCASSGGQPSTQYFGPGTRLLVL.

The gene calls are TRBV27 and TRBJ2-5; the match to TRBD2 covers 7 bases. CDR3 size: 15 residues. Per the germline V gene, CDR1 is MNHEY and CDR2 is SMNVEV (reference sequence). Germline trimming cut 3 bases from V and 5 bases from J; bases unmatched to any gene: 9. CDR3 in DNA: TGTGCCAGCAGTTTTTCTAGCGGACGGGGGGAGACCCAGTACTTC. Protein product: CASSFSSGRGETQYF.

The chain recombines TRBV18 with TRBJ1-1; no firm D call. The ends were cut back, 3 bases at V and 3 bases at J, with 2 bases in the middle. The CDR3 has 11 residues. CDR1 and CDR2 (germline): KGHSH, LQKENI. The DNA for the CDR3 is TGTGCCAGCTCACCCGACACTGAAGCTTTCTTT. Residues: CASSPDTEAFF.

This chain connects TRBV19 to TRBJ1-5; D gene unclear. The germline V gene has CDR1 LNHDA and CDR2 SQIVND (reference sequence). The ends were cut back, 5 bases at V and 9 bases at J, with 20 bases in the middle. The length of the CDR3 is 15 residues. The CDR3 DNA reads as TGTGCCAGTAGTCTGGTAGGGTTGGAGGCCAGGCCCCAGCATTTT. It encodes CASSLVGLEARPQHF.

With respect to this clone: The identical CDR3 is also encoded by other nucleotide sequences in the sample. This chain connects TRBV7-2 to TRBJ1-1; D might be TRBD1 (6 bases). Deletions cut 1 base from V and 2 bases from J, with 11 bases between. The CDR3 is 15 residues long. Germline V gene lookup returns CDR1 SGHTA and CDR2 FQGNSA. The CDR3 DNA sequence: TGTGCCAGCAGCTTAGATAGGGGGTATAACACTGAAGCTTTCTTT. Translated: CASSLDRGYNTEAFF.

The V gene is TRBV7-3, the J gene TRBJ2-2; D is perhaps TRBD2 (5 bases). The CDR3 runs to 16 residues. Germline CDR1 and CDR2: SGHTA and FQGTGA. Trimming took 1 base from V and 2 from J, leaving 11 bases between them. The DNA of the CDR3 is TGTGCCAGCAGCTTAAGTGGCGGGTTTAACACCGGGGAGCTGTTTTTT. This sequence encodes CASSLSGGFNTGELFF.

The CDR3 protein is CASSLGWQSANYGYTF. CDR3 DNA sequence: TGCGCCAGCAGCTTGGGATGGCAGTCTGCTAACTATGGCTACACCTTC. The rearrangement joins TRBV5-1 to TRBJ1-2; unclear D gene. With 0 bases removed from V and 0 bases from J, the gap between germline ends came to 12 bases. CDR3 length: 16 amino acids. The V gene's germline CDR1 is SGHRS and CDR2 YFSETQ.

The chain employs TRBV7-8 and TRBJ2-3, with 9 bases lining up with TRBD2. V was clipped by 5 bases and J by 2 bases; unmatched bases: 8. CDR1 and CDR2 from the germline V gene are SGHVS and FQNEAQ. CDR3 size: 16 residues. DNA of the CDR3: TGTGCCAGCAGCCCTCTCGCGGGAGGGTACACAGATACGCAGTATTTT. Encoded protein: CASSPLAGGYTDTQYF.

Note on this clone: Its ends do not fully match the called genes, so a read error is possible. The chain links TRBV6-5 to TRBJ2-5; 9 nucleotides line up with TRBD1. From germline, CDR1 is MNHEY and CDR2 SVGAGI. The CDR3 spans 13 residues. The CDR3 loop reads CASSRMGTGIVNF. DNA for the CDR3: TGTGCCAGCAGTCGGATGGGGACAGGGATAGTTAACTTC.

The chain employs TRBV30 and TRBJ2-7; TRBD1 matches 8 bases. The CDR3 totals 15 residues. Germline V gives CDR1 GTSNPN, CDR2 SVGIG (reference sequence). V was clipped by 6 bases and J by 2 bases; unmatched bases: 12. The CDR3 spells CACLQPGGHPYEQYF. The CDR3 DNA reads as TGTGCCTGCCTTCAGCCAGGGGGCCACCCCTACGAGCAGTACTTC.

V usage is TRBV6-1 and J usage is TRBJ2-3; possibly TRBD1 for D (6 bases). V shed 2 bases and J shed 14 bases, with 23 bases lying between them. Germline V gives CDR1 MNHNS, CDR2 SASEGT. The CDR3 covers 15 residues. Here the CDR3 reads CASSERSGAPPSAYF. CDR3 nucleotide sequence: TGTGCCAGCAGTGAAAGGTCAGGGGCCCCCCCATCAGCGTATTTT.

This chain links TRBV5-1 with TRBJ2-1; possible D gene TRBD2, 5 bases. The V gene lost 2 bases and the J gene lost 10 bases, with 13 bases spanning the gap. Germline V gene lookup returns CDR1 SGHRS and CDR2 YFSETQ. There are 13 residues in the CDR3. In nucleotides, the CDR3 is TGCGCCAGCAGCTTAGGACTCGAGAGGGAGCAGTTCTTC. Translated: CASSLGLEREQFF.